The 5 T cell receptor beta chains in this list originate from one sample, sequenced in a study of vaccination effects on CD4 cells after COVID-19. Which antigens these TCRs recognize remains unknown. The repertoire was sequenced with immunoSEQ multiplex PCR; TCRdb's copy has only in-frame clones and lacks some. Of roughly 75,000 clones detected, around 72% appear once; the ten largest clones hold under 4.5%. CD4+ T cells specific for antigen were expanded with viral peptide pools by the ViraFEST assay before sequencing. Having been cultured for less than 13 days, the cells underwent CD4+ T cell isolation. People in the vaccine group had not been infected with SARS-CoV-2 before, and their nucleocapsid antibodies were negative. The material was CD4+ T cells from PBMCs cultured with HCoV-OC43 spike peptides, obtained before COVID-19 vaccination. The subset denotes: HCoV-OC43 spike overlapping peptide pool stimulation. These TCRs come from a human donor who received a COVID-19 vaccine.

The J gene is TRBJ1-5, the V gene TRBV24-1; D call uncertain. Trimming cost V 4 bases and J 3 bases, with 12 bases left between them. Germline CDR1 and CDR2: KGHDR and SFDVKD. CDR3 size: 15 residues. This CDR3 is CATSDSVEANQPQHF. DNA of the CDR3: TGTGCCACCAGTGACTCCGTGGAGGCCAATCAGCCCCAGCATTTT.

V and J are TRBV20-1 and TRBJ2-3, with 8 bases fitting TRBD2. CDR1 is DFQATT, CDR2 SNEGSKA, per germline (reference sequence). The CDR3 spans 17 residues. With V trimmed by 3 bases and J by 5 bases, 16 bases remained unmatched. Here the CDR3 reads CSASPSGAGGGLDTQYF. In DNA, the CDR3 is TGCAGTGCTAGTCCTTCGGGGGCGGGGGGCGGATTAGATACGCAGTATTTT.

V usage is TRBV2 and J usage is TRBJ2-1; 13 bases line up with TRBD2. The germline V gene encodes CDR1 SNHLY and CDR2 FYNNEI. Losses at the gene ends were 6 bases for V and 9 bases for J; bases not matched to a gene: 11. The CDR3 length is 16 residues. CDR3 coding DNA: TGTGCCAGCAGCGTTTCACTAGCGGGGGGGCCAGGTGAGCAGTTCTTC. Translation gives CASSVSLAGGPGEQFF.

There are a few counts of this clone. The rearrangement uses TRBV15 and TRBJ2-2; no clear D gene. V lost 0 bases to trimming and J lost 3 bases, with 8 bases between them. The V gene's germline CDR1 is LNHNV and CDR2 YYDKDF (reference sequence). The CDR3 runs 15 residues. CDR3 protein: CATSRDLGDTGELFF. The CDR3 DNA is TGTGCCACCAGCAGAGATCTAGGAGACACCGGGGAGCTGTTTTTT.

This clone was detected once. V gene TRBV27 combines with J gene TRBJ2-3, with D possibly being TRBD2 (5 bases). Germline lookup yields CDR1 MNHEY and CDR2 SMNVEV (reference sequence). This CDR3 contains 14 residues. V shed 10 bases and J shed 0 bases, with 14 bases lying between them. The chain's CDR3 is CAIRRGLSTDTQYF. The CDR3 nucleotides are TGTGCCATCCGTCGCGGGTTAAGCACAGATACGCAGTATTTT.